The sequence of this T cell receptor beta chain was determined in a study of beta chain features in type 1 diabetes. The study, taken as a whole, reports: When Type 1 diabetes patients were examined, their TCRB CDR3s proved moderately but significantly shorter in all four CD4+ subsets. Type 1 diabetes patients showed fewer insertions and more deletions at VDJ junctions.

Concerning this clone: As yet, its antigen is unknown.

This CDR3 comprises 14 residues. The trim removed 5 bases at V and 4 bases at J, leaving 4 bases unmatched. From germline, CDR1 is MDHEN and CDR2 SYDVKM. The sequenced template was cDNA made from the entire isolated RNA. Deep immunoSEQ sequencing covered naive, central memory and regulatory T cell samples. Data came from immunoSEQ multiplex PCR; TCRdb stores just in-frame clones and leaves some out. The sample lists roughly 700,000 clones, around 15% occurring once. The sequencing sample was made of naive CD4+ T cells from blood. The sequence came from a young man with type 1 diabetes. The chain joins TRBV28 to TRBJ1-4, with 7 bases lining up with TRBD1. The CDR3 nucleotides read TGTGCCAGCAGTCAGGACAGGATTAATGAAAAACTGTTTTTT. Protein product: CASSQDRINEKLFF. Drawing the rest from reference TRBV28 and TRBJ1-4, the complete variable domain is DVKVTQSSRYLVKRTGEKVFLECVQDMDHENMFWYRQDPGLGLRLIYFSYDVKMKEKGDIPEGYSVSREKKERFSLILESASTNQTSMYLCASSQDRINEKLFFGSGTQLSVL.